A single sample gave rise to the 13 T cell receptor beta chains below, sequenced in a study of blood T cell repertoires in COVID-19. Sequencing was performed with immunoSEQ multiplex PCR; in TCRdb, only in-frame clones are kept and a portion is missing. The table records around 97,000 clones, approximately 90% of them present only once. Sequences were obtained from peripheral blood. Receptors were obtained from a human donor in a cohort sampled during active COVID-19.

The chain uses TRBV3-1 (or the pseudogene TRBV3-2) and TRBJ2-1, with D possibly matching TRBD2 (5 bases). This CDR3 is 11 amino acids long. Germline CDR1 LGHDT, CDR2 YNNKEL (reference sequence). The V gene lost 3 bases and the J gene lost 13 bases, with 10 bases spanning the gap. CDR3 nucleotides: TGTGCCAGCAGCCACCCCGGGGATCAGTTCTTC. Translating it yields CASSHPGDQFF.

DNA of the CDR3: TGTGCCAGCAGTGAAGGGTCAGGGGCAGAGACCCAGTACTTC. The encoded protein is CASSEGSGAETQYF. The rearrangement joins TRBV6-1 to TRBJ2-5; maybe TRBD1 (6 bases). The CDR3 consists of 14 residues. Germline V CDR1 and CDR2: MNHNS, SASEGT. The V end was cut by 1 base, the J end by 4 bases, with 10 bases between.

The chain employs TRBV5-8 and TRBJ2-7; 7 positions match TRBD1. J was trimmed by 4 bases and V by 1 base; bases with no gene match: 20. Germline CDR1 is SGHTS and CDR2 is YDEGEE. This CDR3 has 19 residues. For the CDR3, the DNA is TGTGCCAGCAGCTTGAACCACTTAGTCCGCGCCGGGACAGCGTACGAGCAGTACTTC. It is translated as CASSLNHLVRAGTAYEQYF.

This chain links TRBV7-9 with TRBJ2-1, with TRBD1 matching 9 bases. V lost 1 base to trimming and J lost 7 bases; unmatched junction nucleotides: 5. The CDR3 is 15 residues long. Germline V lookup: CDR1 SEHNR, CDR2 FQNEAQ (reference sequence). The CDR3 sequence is CASSLVGDRGNEQFF. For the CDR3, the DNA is TGTGCCAGCAGCTTAGTTGGTGACAGGGGGAATGAGCAGTTCTTC.

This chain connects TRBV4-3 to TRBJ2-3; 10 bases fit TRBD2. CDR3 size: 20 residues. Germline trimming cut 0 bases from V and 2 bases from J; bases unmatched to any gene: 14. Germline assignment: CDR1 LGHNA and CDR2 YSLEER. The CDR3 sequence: CASSQDPPSPAGGTTDTQYF. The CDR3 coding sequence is TGCGCCAGCAGCCAAGATCCCCCCAGTCCAGCGGGAGGGACCACAGATACGCAGTATTTT.

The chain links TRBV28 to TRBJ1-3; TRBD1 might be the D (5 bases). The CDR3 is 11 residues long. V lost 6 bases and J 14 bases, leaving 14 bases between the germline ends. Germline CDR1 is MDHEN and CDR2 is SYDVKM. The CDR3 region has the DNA TGTGCCAGCAGCCCGTACAGGTTTTTATATTTT. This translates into CASSPYRFLYF.

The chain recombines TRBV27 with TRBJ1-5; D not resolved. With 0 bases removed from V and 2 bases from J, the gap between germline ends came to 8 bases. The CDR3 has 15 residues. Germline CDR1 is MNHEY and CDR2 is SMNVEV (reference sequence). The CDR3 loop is CASSLSAGGNQPQHF. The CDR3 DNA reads TGTGCCAGCAGTTTATCGGCCGGGGGCAATCAGCCCCAGCATTTT.

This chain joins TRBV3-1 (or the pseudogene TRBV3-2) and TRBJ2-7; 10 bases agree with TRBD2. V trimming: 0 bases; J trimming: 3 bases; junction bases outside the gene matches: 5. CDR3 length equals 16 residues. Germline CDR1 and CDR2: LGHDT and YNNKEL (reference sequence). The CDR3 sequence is CASSQETSGSYYEQYF. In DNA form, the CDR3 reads TGTGCCAGCAGCCAAGAGACTAGCGGGTCTTACTACGAGCAGTACTTC.

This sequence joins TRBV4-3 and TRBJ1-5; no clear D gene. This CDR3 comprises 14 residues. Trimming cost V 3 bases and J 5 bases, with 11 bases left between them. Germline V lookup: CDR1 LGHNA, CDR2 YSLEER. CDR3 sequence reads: CASSQDLADQPQHF. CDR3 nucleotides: TGCGCCAGCAGCCAGGATCTCGCGGATCAGCCCCAGCATTTT.

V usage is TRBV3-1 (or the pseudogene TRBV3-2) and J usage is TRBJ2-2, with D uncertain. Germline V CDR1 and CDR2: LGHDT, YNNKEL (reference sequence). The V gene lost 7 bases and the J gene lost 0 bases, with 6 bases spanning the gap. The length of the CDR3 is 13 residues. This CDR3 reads CASISANTGELFF. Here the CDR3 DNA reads TGTGCCAGCATCTCGGCGAACACCGGGGAGCTGTTTTTT.

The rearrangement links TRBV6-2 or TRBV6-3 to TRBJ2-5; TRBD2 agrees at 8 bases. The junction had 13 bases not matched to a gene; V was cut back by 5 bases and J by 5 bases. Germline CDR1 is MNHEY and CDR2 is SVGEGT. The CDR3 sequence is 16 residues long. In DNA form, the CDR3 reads TGTGCCAGCAGTACCCTAGGACTTCAGCGGGGGGAGACCCAGTACTTC. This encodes CASSTLGLQRGETQYF.

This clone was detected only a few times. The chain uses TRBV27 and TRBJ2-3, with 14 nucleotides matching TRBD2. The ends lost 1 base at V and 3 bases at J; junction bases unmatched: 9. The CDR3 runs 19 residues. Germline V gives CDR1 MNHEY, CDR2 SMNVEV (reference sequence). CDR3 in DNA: TGTGCCAGCAGTTTATACCTCAATGGACTAGCGGGGGGTACAGATACGCAGTATTTT. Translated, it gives CASSLYLNGLAGGTDTQYF.

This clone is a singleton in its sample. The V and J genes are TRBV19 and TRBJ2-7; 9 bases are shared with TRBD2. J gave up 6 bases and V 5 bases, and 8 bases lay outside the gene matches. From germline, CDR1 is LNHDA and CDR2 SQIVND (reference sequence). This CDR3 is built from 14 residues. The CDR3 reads CASSSRAGGGEQYF. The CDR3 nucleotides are TGTGCCAGTAGTTCCCGAGCGGGAGGAGGCGAGCAGTACTTC.